The 2 T cell receptor beta chains given below trace back to one sample, sequenced in a study of T cells in localized non-small cell lung cancer. Repertoires were generated with immunoSEQ multiplex PCR, while TCRdb's copy carries only in-frame clones and drops some. The sample includes around 80,000 clones, 80% of them seen just once. Sequencing was performed on PBMCs, taken before any cancer treatment. The receptors derive from a man between 40 and 69 years old with stage II squamous cell lung carcinoma.

This chain joins TRBV9 and TRBJ2-2; D call uncertain. Germline CDR1 reads SGDLS; CDR2 reads YYNGEE. This CDR3 spans 13 amino acids. V was clipped by 0 bases and J by 7 bases, with 7 bases between them. The CDR3 region has the DNA TGTGCCAGCAGCGTAGTCTCTCTCGGGGAGCTGTTTTTT. Protein sequence: CASSVVSLGELFF. The entire variable domain, with the rest obtained from reference TRBV9 and TRBJ2-2, is as follows: DSGVTQTPKHLITATGQRVTLRCSPRSGDLSVYWYQQSLDQGLQFLIQYYNGEERAKGNILERFSAQQFPDLHSELNLSSLELGDSALYFCASSVVSLGELFFGEGSRLTVL.

V gene TRBV11-1 combines with J gene TRBJ2-5; 11 bases map to TRBD2. The V and J ends lost 5 bases and 5 bases, in that order; junction bases with no gene match: 7. The germline CDR1 and CDR2 sequences are SGHAT and FQDESV (reference sequence). The CDR3 has 15 amino acids. CDR3 in DNA: TGTGCCAGCAGCCTTCCTAGCGGGGGGTCGGAGACCCAGTACTTC. Translation gives CASSLPSGGSETQYF.